This record concerns one T cell receptor (beta chain) sequence. Its target is not known. Preparation of TCR beta libraries was done by quantitative 5'-RACE with molecular barcodes. TCRdb fed the 5' RACE reads into MiXCR, producing one record per CDR3 protein. The data contain about 420,000 distinct CDR3 sequences, under 25% of them singletons. This sample is drawn from a study of CD8 T cells in ankylosing spondylitis. J lost 4 bases, V lost 4 bases, and 14 bases had no gene match. The germline V gene has CDR1 DFQATT and CDR2 SNEGSKA (reference sequence). This CDR3 spans 17 amino acids. Notes on the study in general: Significant enrichment of disease-linked clones was reportedly seen in matched ankylosing spondylitis synovial fluid. A TCR beta motif made of fewer than ten highly homologous variants seemed typical of ankylosing spondylitis blood. Researchers report that disease-linked clones proved CD8+ and relatively rare in peripheral blood. Reactive arthritis synovial fluid and blood previously showed some of these motif variants.

The chain has TRBV20-1 and TRBJ2-1; 9 bases line up with TRBD2. The source material was blood, either unsorted or a sorted T cell fraction (not recorded which). The receptor was derived from a male donor with ankylosing spondylitis. The CDR3 is CSATPASGIGPYNEQFF. Written as DNA, the CDR3 is TGCAGTGCTACCCCTGCTAGCGGGATAGGTCCTTACAATGAGCAGTTCTTC.